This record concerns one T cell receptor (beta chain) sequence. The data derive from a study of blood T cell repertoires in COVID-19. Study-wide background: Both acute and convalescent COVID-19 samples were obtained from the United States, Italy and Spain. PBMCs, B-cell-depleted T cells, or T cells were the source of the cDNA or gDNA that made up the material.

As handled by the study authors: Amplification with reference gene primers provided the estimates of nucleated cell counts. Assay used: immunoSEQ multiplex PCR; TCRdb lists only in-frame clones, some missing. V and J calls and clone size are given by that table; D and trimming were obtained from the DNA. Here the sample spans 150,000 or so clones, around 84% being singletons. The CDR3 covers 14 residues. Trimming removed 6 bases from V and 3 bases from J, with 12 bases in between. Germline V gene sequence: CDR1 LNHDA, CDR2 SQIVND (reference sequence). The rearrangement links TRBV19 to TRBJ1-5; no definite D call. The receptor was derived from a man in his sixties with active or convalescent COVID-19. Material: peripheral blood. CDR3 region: CASRAGDFNQPQHF. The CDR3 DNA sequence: TGTGCCAGTAGGGCTGGAGATTTCAATCAGCCCCAGCATTTT.